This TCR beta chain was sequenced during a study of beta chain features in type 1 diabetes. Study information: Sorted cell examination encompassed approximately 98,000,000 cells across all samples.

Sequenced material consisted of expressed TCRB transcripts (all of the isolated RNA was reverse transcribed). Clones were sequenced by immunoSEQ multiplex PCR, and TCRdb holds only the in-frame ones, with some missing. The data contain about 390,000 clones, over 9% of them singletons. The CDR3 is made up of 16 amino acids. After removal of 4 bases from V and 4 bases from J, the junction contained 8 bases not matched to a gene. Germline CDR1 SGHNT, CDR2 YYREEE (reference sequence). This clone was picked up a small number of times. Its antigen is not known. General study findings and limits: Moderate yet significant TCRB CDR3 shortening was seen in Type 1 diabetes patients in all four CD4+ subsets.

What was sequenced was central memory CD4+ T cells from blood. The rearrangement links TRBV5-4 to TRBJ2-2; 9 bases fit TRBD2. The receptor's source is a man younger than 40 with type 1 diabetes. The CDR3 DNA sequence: TGTGCCAGCAGCACCCCGGGACTAGCAAGCACCGGGGAGCTGTTTTTT. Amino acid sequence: CASSTPGLASTGELFF.